Below are 23 T cell receptor beta chains sequenced from a single sample in a study of OX40 agonist ivuxolimab in advanced cancers. The protocol was immunoSEQ multiplex PCR, while the TCRdb copy is restricted to in-frame clones and leaves out a portion. This table holds some 73,000 clones, 88% found once. The sequencing used CD4+ or CD8+ T cells sorted from blood, collected in a trial of the OX40 agonist ivuxolimab. These receptors were taken from an adult with an advanced solid tumor such as melanoma, head and neck, liver or kidney cancer.

The gene calls are TRBV23-1 and TRBJ2-2; D is perhaps TRBD1 (6 bases). TRBV23-1 is an ORF, with its function uncertain. The CDR3 sequence is 16 residues long. Trimming left V 2 bases short and J 6 bases short, with 16 bases between. This CDR3 is CASSQVQATGSGELFF. CDR3 coding DNA: TGCGCCAGCAGTCAAGTTCAAGCCACAGGGTCCGGGGAGCTGTTTTTT.

The chain joins TRBV4-2 to TRBJ2-5, with 13 bases fitting TRBD2. The junction had 6 bases not matched to a gene; V was cut back by 4 bases and J by 4 bases. Germline-derived CDR1 and CDR2 are LGHNA and YNFKEQ. The CDR3 has 16 residues. The CDR3 here is CASSPRLAGGGETQYF. In DNA form, the CDR3 reads TGTGCCAGCAGCCCACGACTAGCGGGAGGAGGAGAGACCCAGTACTTC.

About this clone: The identical CDR3 is also encoded by other nucleotide sequences in the sample. The chain joins TRBV6-5 to TRBJ2-7; TRBD1 matches at 9 bases. The CDR3 runs 15 residues. CDR1 and CDR2 (germline): MNHEY, SVGAGI. V lost 0 bases, J lost 3 bases, and 3 bases stayed unmatched. CDR3 DNA: TGTGCCAGCAGTTACTCCGGGACAGGGAGCTACGAGCAGTACTTC. It yields the protein CASSYSGTGSYEQYF.

The rearrangement uses TRBV29-1 and TRBJ2-3; maybe TRBD2 (6 bases). The CDR3 covers 13 residues. Germline values: CDR1 SQVTM, CDR2 ANQGSEA. V gave up 4 bases and J gave up 5 bases, with 13 bases separating them. The CDR3 sequence: CSVGFHGGDTQYF. In DNA, the CDR3 is TGCAGCGTTGGATTTCACGGGGGAGATACGCAGTATTTT.

This clone was found once. This chain uses TRBV10-3 with TRBJ2-1; 7 positions match TRBD1. The CDR3 runs 13 residues. Germline V gene data show CDR1 as ENHRY and CDR2 as SYGVKD. The J segment lost 7 bases and the V segment lost 2 bases, leaving 2 bases of the junction unmatched. DNA for the CDR3: TGTGCCATCAGTGAGCCGACAGGGAATGAGCAGTTCTTC. Its translation: CAISEPTGNEQFF.

This clone appeared once. The V gene is TRBV18, the J gene TRBJ2-2; 9 bases align to TRBD2. The CDR3 has 16 residues. Germline-derived CDR1 and CDR2 are KGHSH and LQKENI. Germline trimming cut 3 bases from V and 4 bases from J; bases unmatched to any gene: 6. The CDR3: CASSPGAGGRTGELFF. Written as DNA, the CDR3 is TGTGCCAGCTCACCGGGAGCGGGGGGCCGCACCGGGGAGCTGTTTTTT.

This rearrangement joins TRBV27 to TRBJ1-2; no clear D. The CDR3 is made up of 14 amino acids. Trimming shortened V by 3 bases and J by 0 bases, and 8 bases separated the two germline ends. Looked up from germline, CDR1 is MNHEY and CDR2 is SMNVEV (reference sequence). CDR3 loop: CASSFNGANYGYTF. In DNA form, the CDR3 reads TGTGCCAGCAGTTTTAATGGAGCTAACTATGGCTACACCTTC.

The CDR3 region has the DNA TGTGCCAGCATGTGGGCACTAAACTATGGCTACACCTTC. Amino acid sequence: CASMWALNYGYTF. The chain has TRBV6-1 and TRBJ1-2, with D unclear. Germline-derived CDR1 and CDR2 are MNHNS and SASEGT. The ends were cut back, 7 bases at V and 2 bases at J, with 11 bases in the middle. The CDR3 loop spans 13 amino acids.

This chain joins TRBV4-3 and TRBJ1-1, with no clear D. The CDR3 is made up of 15 amino acids. The germline V and J ends were trimmed by 0 bases and 9 bases, with 17 bases remaining between them. Looked up from germline, CDR1 is LGHNA and CDR2 is YSLEER. CDR3 region: CASSQEVVSDRKAFF. Written as DNA, the CDR3 is TGCGCCAGCAGCCAAGAGGTAGTCTCGGATCGGAAAGCTTTCTTT.

V is TRBV29-1 and J is TRBJ1-3; no reliable D call. This CDR3 has 15 residues. Trimming shortened V by 6 bases and J by 1 base, and 16 bases separated the two germline ends. Germline V CDR1 and CDR2: SQVTM, ANQGSEA. In nucleotides, the CDR3 is TGCAGCGTATCCTGGAGTCTCGAGTCTGGAAACACCATATATTTT. It translates to CSVSWSLESGNTIYF.

The rearrangement uses TRBV28 and TRBJ2-7; no firm D call. The V and J ends lost 3 bases and 2 bases respectively, with 11 bases between them. CDR3 length: 14 amino acids. Per the germline V gene, CDR1 is MDHEN and CDR2 is SYDVKM. The CDR3, as DNA: TGTGCCAGCAGTTTCCTGGCGAGACCCTACGAGCAGTACTTC. Protein: CASSFLARPYEQYF.

The rearrangement links TRBV5-4 to TRBJ2-1; TRBD2 agrees at 12 bases. The CDR3 spans 19 residues. Trimming removed 0 bases from V and 4 bases from J; junction bases left unmatched: 11. Germline loops: CDR1 SGHNT, CDR2 YYREEE (reference sequence). The CDR3 sequence is CASSLVGYGTSGWYNEQFF. The CDR3 region has the DNA TGTGCCAGCAGCTTGGTTGGGTATGGGACTAGCGGGTGGTACAATGAGCAGTTCTTC.

This chain connects TRBV4-1 to TRBJ2-3; 9 positions agree with TRBD2. This CDR3 spans 14 amino acids. Germline-derived CDR1 and CDR2 are MGHRA and YSYEKL. The junction had 8 bases not matched to a gene; V was cut back by 11 bases and J by 2 bases. The CDR3 protein is CARLAVRYTDTQYF. The CDR3 DNA sequence: TGCGCCCGACTAGCGGTCCGATACACAGATACGCAGTATTTT.

The chain uses TRBV27 and TRBJ2-5; a possible D gene is TRBD1 (6 bases). From germline, CDR1 is MNHEY and CDR2 SMNVEV (reference sequence). Trimming took 0 bases from V and 2 from J, leaving 13 bases between them. There are 16 residues in the CDR3. Here the CDR3 DNA reads TGTGCCAGCAGTTTATCCCCGACAGGCCGTCAAGAGACCCAGTACTTC. This codes for CASSLSPTGRQETQYF.

J is TRBJ1-1 and V is TRBV7-9; D gene uncertain. V shed 5 bases and J shed 8 bases, with 15 bases lying between them. This CDR3 comprises 13 residues. Germline values: CDR1 SEHNR, CDR2 FQNEAQ (reference sequence). This CDR3 reads CASSPYSYYEAFF. The CDR3 region has the DNA TGTGCCAGCAGCCCGTACAGTTACTACGAAGCTTTCTTT.

The rearrangement joins TRBV2 to TRBJ2-5; 7 bases align to TRBD2. The CDR3 is 17 residues long. Trimming removed 0 bases from V and 2 bases from J; junction bases left unmatched: 9. The V gene's germline CDR1 is SNHLY and CDR2 FYNNEI. CDR3 loop: CASSEALSSGLQETQYF. The CDR3 bases are TGTGCCAGCAGTGAAGCGCTTTCTAGCGGCCTTCAAGAGACCCAGTACTTC.

This chain connects TRBV5-1 to TRBJ2-1; 13 bases align to TRBD2. The CDR3 is 18 residues long. CDR1 is SGHRS, CDR2 YFSETQ, per germline. V was clipped by 7 bases and J by 0 bases; unmatched bases: 10. The CDR3 DNA sequence: TGCGCCAGCGGAGGGGGACTAGCGGGGCTGAGCTCCTACAATGAGCAGTTCTTC. Protein product: CASGGGLAGLSSYNEQFF.

CDR3 nucleotides: TGTGCCAGCAGCTTAATTTTTTTCGGGGAAAACTACGAGCAGTACTTC. This codes for CASSLIFFGENYEQYF. V usage is TRBV7-2 and J usage is TRBJ2-7; weak D call: TRBD2 (5 bases). V lost 2 bases to trimming and J lost 3 bases, with 17 bases between them. Germline V gene lookup returns CDR1 SGHTA and CDR2 FQGNSA. This CDR3 region has 16 residues.

The chain is built from TRBV12-5 and TRBJ2-1; 9 nucleotides match TRBD1. Trimming removed 6 bases from V and 4 bases from J; junction bases left unmatched: 4. Per the germline V gene, CDR1 is LGHNT and CDR2 is FRNRAP. The CDR3 is 14 residues long. CDR3: CASGPGQGYNEQFF. CDR3 nucleotide sequence: TGTGCTAGTGGACCGGGACAGGGATACAATGAGCAGTTCTTC. Full variable domain (remainder filled in from reference TRBV12-5 and TRBJ2-1): DARVTQTPRHKVTEMGQEVTMRCQPILGHNTVFWYRQTMMQGLELLAYFRNRAPLDDSGMPKDRFSAEMPDATLATLKIQPSEPRDSAVYFCASGPGQGYNEQFFGPGTRLTVL.

V usage is TRBV2 and J usage is TRBJ1-1; D remains ambiguous. This CDR3 region has 12 residues. V dropped 7 bases and J dropped 3 bases, with 9 bases sitting between them. CDR1 is SNHLY and CDR2 is FYNNEI in the germline V gene. CDR3 in amino acids: CASIGWDTEAFF. CDR3 nucleotide sequence: TGTGCCAGCATCGGGTGGGACACTGAAGCTTTCTTT.

This chain connects TRBV5-1 to TRBJ2-2; no clear D gene. Germline loops: CDR1 SGHRS, CDR2 YFSETQ. V dropped 2 bases and J dropped 2 bases, with 13 bases sitting between them. CDR3 length: 16 residues. The CDR3 region is CASSFQSTPNTGELFF. As DNA, the CDR3 is TGCGCCAGCAGCTTCCAGAGCACCCCTAACACCGGGGAGCTGTTTTTT. The variable domain in full, completed from reference TRBV5-1 and TRBJ2-2, reads KAGVTQTPRYLIKTRGQQVTLSCSPISGHRSVSWYQQTPGQGLQFLFEYFSETQRNKGNFPGRFSGRQFSNSRSEMNVSTLELGDSALYLCASSFQSTPNTGELFFGEGSRLTVL.

The genes are TRBV4-3 and TRBJ2-2; D unclear. There are 14 residues in the CDR3. The germline gives CDR1 LGHNA, CDR2 YSLEER. Trimming stripped 0 bases from V and 7 bases from J, with 9 bases between. This CDR3 reads CASSQDRRVGELFF. Here the CDR3 DNA reads TGCGCCAGCAGCCAAGATCGACGCGTCGGGGAGCTGTTTTTT.

The genes are TRBV6-5 and TRBJ2-7, with 10 bases matching TRBD1. Germline CDR1 and CDR2: MNHEY and SVGAGI. The CDR3 totals 16 residues. With 0 bases clipped from V and 0 bases from J, the junction kept 2 bases outside the gene matches. As DNA, the CDR3 is TGTGCCAGCAGTTACTCGACAGGGGGCAACTCCTACGAGCAGTACTTC. Protein: CASSYSTGGNSYEQYF.